The entry that follows covers one TCR beta chain sequence. This record belongs to a study of blood T cell repertoires in COVID-19. Whole-study context: Acute and convalescent COVID-19 specimens originated in the United States, Italy and Spain. In each case, the material was cDNA or gDNA derived from T cells, B-cell-depleted T cells, or PBMCs.

Enrolled through a virtual design, the participants were between roughly 18 and 100 years of age and came from 24 US areas. Participants reported their clinical history, and cohort assignment relied on those reports. In germline, CDR1 is WSHSY, CDR2 SAAADI. The J segment lost 5 bases and the V segment lost 6 bases, leaving 6 bases of the junction unmatched. The CDR3 consists of 14 residues. Method: immunoSEQ multiplex PCR; TCRdb's copy keeps in-frame clones and lacks some. This sample has 150,000 to 250,000 clones; around 90% occur once, and the top ten carry approximately 2.1%. Sequencing was done on a sample of PBMCs or T cells enriched from blood (not recorded which). This sequence was found in a woman aged 25-40 years who had recovered from COVID-19. The chain is built from TRBV10-2 and TRBJ1-2; TRBD1 aligns across 10 bases. DNA for the CDR3: TGCGCCAGCAGCCCCGGGACAGGGGTATATGGCTACACCTTC. Its protein product is CASSPGTGVYGYTF.